The clone carrying this T cell receptor beta chain was detected a few times. TCRdb reprocessed the 5' RACE reads with MiXCR, giving one entry per CDR3 protein. This table has fewer than 450,000 distinct CDR3 sequences, under 30% appearing once. The sample belongs to a study of identical twins' blood T cells. The CDR3 is made up of 14 amino acids. V was trimmed by 3 bases and J by 5 bases, leaving 13 bases between them. The chain has TRBV12-3 or TRBV12-4 and TRBJ1-1, with D possibly matching TRBD1 (5 bases). The sequence was collected from a woman aged 18-49 years in good health. The source material was PBMCs. The DNA for the CDR3 is TGTGCCAGCAGTTTCCAGGGTAAAGTGACTGAAGCTTTCTTT. It codes for CASSFQGKVTEAFF.